This TCR beta chain stems from a study of CD8 T cells in Susac syndrome. This clonotype came up once. A quantity of about 0.5 to 1 ug RNA underwent reverse transcription using random hexamers. immunoSEQ multiplex PCR amplified TCR beta CDR3 across 54 Vbeta, 13 Jbeta. TCRdb re-called the immunoSEQ multiplex PCR reads through MiXCR, storing one row per CDR3 protein. The sample has 150,000 to 180,000 distinct CDR3 sequences, approximately 94% seen once. This CDR3 spans 15 amino acids. V dropped 1 base and J dropped 4 bases, with 16 bases sitting between them. Per the germline V gene, CDR1 is SQVTM and CDR2 is ANQGSEA. TCR beta sequencing was performed on blood CD8+ and CD4+ T cells. The multiple sclerosis control group was made up of treatment-naive patients with stable or active relapsing-remitting disease. Negative isolation yielded CD4+ and CD8+ T cells, and FACS enriched TEMRA cells.

The sequenced material came from CD8+ T cells from PBMCs. This rearrangement joins TRBV29-1 to TRBJ1-2, with D unclear. The receptor comes from a human donor with multiple sclerosis. Written as DNA, the CDR3 is TGCAGCGTTGAAGGGGTAGGCCCCCGGGGCTATGGCTACACCTTC. Its translation: CSVEGVGPRGYGYTF.